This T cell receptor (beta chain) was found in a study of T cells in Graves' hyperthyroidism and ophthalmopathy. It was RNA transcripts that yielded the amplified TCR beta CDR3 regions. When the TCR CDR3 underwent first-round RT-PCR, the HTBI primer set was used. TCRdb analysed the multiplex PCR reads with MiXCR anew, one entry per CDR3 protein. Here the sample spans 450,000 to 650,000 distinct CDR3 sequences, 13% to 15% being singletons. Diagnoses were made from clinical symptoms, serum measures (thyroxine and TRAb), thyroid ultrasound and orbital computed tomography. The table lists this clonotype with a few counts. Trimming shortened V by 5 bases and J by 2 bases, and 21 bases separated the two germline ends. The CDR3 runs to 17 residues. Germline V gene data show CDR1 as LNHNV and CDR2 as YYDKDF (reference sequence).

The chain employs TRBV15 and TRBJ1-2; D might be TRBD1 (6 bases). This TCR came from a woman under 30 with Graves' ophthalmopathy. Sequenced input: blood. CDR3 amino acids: CATSSSRPGDLNYGYTF. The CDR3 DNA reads TGTGCCACCAGCTCGAGCCGGCCAGGGGATTTGAACTATGGCTACACCTTC. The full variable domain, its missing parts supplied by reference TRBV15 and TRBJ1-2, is DAMVIQNPRYQVTQFGKPVTLSCSQTLNHNVMYWYQQKSSQAPKLLFHYYDKDFNNEADTPDNFQSRRPNTSFCFLDIRSPGLGDTAMYLCATSSSRPGDLNYGYTFGSGTRLTVV.